The rows below give T cell receptor beta chains drawn from one sample of a study of spatial heterogeneity in lung cancer. MiXCR, run by TCRdb on the 5' RACE reads, gives a single entry per CDR3 protein. The sample gives 45,000 to 55,000 distinct CDR3 sequences, roughly 5% of which show up once; 11% is in the top ten. The sequences come from PBMCs, collected at surgery. The receptors derive from a male donor with early-stage non-small cell lung cancer. Each CDR3 is given with its conserved first and last residue. D genes are given only for firm matches. Some rows mark clone size as missing; the rest say once, few, many or name a class of expanded clone.

>many|TRBJ2-3|TRBD1|TRBV5-1
TGCGCCAGCAGCTTGGTGGGACAGGGTACAGATACGCAGTATTTT
CASSLVGQGTDTQYF
>few|TRBJ1-4|-|TRBV20-1
TGCAGTGCTAGTAAGGGGCGCATCTCTAATGAAAAACTGTTTTTT
CSASKGRISNEKLFF
>many|TRBJ2-3|-|TRBV11-2
TGTGCCAGCAGCTTAGTTGCGGCGGGTACAGATACGCAGTATTTT
CASSLVAAGTDTQYF
>many|TRBJ2-7|-|TRBV13
TGTGCCAGCAGCTCCACCCTAGGAGCTCGAGCCTACGAGCAGTACTTC
CASSSTLGARAYEQYF
>many|TRBJ2-7|-|TRBV20-1
TGCAGTGCTAGAGAGGTCCGTCGTGAGGCCTACGAGCAGTACTTC
CSAREVRREAYEQYF
>many|TRBJ2-3|TRBD2|TRBV7-6
TGTGCCAGCAGCGCCCGGACTAGCGGGACAGATACGCAGTATTTT
CASSARTSGTDTQYF
>many|TRBJ2-3|-|TRBV7-2
TGTGCCAGCAGCTTCCAGACGGGACCAGATACGCAGTATTTT
CASSFQTGPDTQYF
>many|TRBJ2-3|-|TRBV24-1
TGTGCCTGTTGGGACCGTAGTAGGAATACGCAGTATTTT
CACWDRSRNTQYF
>few|TRBJ2-7|-|TRBV20-1
TGCAGTGCTACTAGGGACTACGAGCAGTACTTC
CSATRDYEQYF
>many|TRBJ2-2|TRBD2|TRBV7-2
TGTGCCAGCAGCTTAGTTCTGGCGGGAGGGCCCTACACCGGGGAGCTGTTTTTT
CASSLVLAGGPYTGELFF
>many|TRBJ2-5|-|TRBV7-2
TGTGCCAGCACCTATCGAAGCGGGGAGACCCAGTACTTC
CASTYRSGETQYF
>many|TRBJ2-3|TRBD2|TRBV20-1
TGCAGTGCTGAGGGAGCGGGAACTAGCACAGATACGCAGTATTTT
CSAEGAGTSTDTQYF
>-|TRBJ2-5|-|TRBV15
TGTGCCACCAGCCTTGGGGGGGGCGGAGGAGAGACCCAGTACTTC
CATSLGGGGGETQYF
>many|TRBJ1-2|-|TRBV5-1
TGCGCCAGCAGCTTGGGGGCAGCTCCAAACTATGGCTACACCTTC
CASSLGAAPNYGYTF
>few|TRBJ1-1|-|TRBV29-1
TGCAGCGCCCGCGAGGGAGGCAGGGGAGTAGGAGCTTTCTTT
CSAREGGRGVGAFF
>many|TRBJ2-1|TRBD2|TRBV10-1
TGCGCCAGCAGTGGACGACTAGCGGGGTACAATGAGCAGTTCTTC
CASSGRLAGYNEQFF
>few|TRBJ1-2|-|TRBV6-2/TRBV6-3
TGTGCCAGCAGTTACCGGGATAACTATGGCTACACCTTC
CASSYRDNYGYTF
>many|TRBJ2-3|TRBD2|TRBV9
TGTGCCAGCTCCCGAGCCGGGGGGATCTCGGATACGCAGTATTTT
CASSRAGGISDTQYF
>many|TRBJ2-3|-|TRBV20-1
TGCAGTGCTACCTCCGGGACCACAACTCTAGATACGCAGTATTTT
CSATSGTTTLDTQYF
>-|TRBJ1-4|-|TRBV7-2
TGTGCCAGCAGCTTAACCGGCAGCCCAATGGGGGAAAAACTGTTTTTT
CASSLTGSPMGEKLFF
>many|TRBJ2-7|TRBD2|TRBV5-1
TGCGCCAGCAGCCCCTTACAGACTAGCGGGGCTAGGGAGCAGTACTTC
CASSPLQTSGAREQYF
>many|TRBJ2-5|-|TRBV27
TGTGCCAGCAGTCCTCAACTAATCAGGCAGGAGACCCAGTACTTC
CASSPQLIRQETQYF